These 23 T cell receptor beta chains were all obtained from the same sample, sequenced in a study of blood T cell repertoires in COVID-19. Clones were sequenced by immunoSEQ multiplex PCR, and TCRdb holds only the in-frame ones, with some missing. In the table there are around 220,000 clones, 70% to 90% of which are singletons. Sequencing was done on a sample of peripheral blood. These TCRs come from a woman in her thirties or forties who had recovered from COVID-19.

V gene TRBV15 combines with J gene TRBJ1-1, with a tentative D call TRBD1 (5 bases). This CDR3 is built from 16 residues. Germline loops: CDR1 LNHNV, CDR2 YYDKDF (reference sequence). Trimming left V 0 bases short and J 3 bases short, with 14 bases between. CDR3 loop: CATSREGGVKYTEAFF. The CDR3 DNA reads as TGTGCCACCAGCAGAGAGGGGGGAGTTAAGTACACTGAAGCTTTCTTT.

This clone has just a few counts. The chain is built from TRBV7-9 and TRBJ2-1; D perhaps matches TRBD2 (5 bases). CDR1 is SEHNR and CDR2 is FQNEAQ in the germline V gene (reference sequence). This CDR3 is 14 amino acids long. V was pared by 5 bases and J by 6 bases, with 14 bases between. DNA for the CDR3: TGTGCCAGCAGCCGCAGTCTGGCGGGCAATGAGCAGTTCTTC. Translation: CASSRSLAGNEQFF.

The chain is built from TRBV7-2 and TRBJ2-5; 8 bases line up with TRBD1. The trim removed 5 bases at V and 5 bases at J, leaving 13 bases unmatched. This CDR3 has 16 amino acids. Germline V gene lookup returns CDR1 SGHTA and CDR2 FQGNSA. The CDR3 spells CASSQGQGARGETQYF. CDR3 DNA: TGTGCCAGCAGCCAGGGGCAGGGGGCGCGGGGCGAGACCCAGTACTTC.

The CDR3 DNA follows: TGTGCCAGCAGCCAAGATCTAGCGGGAGGAAGCTCCTACAATGAGCAGTTCTTC. It encodes CASSQDLAGGSSYNEQFF. J is TRBJ2-1 and V is TRBV4-2, with 11 bases that match TRBD2. The CDR3 runs to 18 residues. The V gene end was trimmed by 0 bases and the J gene end by 0 bases; junction bases not matched to a gene: 4. CDR1 and CDR2 (germline): LGHNA, YNFKEQ.

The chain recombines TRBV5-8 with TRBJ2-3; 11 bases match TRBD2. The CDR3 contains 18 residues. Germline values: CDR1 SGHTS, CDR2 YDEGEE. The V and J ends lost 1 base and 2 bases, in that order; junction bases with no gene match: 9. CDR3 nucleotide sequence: TGTGCCAGCAGCTTGTCCCCCCTAGCGGGGGGTGTCACAGATACGCAGTATTTT. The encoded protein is CASSLSPLAGGVTDTQYF.

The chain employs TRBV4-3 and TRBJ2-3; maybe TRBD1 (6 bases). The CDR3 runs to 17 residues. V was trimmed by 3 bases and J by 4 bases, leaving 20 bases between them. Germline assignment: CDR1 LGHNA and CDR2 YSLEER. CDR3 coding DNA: TGCGCCAGCAGCCACGGACAATCAGGGGTTCTCGCAGATACGCAGTATTTT. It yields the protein CASSHGQSGVLADTQYF.

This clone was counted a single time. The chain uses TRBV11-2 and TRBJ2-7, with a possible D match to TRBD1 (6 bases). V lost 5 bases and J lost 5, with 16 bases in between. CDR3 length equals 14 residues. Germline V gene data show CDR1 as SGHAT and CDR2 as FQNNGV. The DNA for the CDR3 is TGTGCCAGCAGCCAGTCGATACAGGGCCACGAGCAGTACTTC. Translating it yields CASSQSIQGHEQYF.

DNA for the CDR3: TGTGCCAGCAGCTTGGGCGGGGCACTTCGGCGGCAGCCCCAGCATTTT. It codes for CASSLGGALRRQPQHF. The rearrangement joins TRBV5-8 to TRBJ1-5; possibly TRBD1 for D (5 bases). The V and J ends lost 0 bases and 7 bases respectively, with 17 bases between them. This CDR3 region has 16 residues. Looked up from germline, CDR1 is SGHTS and CDR2 is YDEGEE.

Here the CDR3 DNA reads TGTGCCAGCTCATCATCAGGGGGTACCACAGATACGCAGTATTTT. Its translation: CASSSSGGTTDTQYF. V gene TRBV18 combines with J gene TRBJ2-3; TRBD1 agrees at 7 bases. Trimming cost V 5 bases and J 2 bases; bases outside gene matches: 7. Germline lookup yields CDR1 KGHSH and CDR2 LQKENI. The CDR3 totals 15 residues.

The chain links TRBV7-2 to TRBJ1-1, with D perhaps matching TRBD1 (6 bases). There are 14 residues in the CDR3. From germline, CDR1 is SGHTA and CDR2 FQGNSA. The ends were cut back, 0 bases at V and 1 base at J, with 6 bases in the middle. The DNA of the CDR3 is TGTGCCAGCAGCTTAGCGGGACAGAACACTGAAGCTTTCTTT. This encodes CASSLAGQNTEAFF.

The CDR3 sequence: CASSPGSGVLTDTQYF. The CDR3 region has the DNA TGTGCCAGCTCACCAGGGTCAGGGGTGTTGACAGATACGCAGTATTTT. The rearrangement joins TRBV18 to TRBJ2-3; TRBD1 is a possible D gene (6 bases). V was shortened by 2 bases and J by 3 bases, with 15 bases between the two germline ends. The CDR3 spans 16 residues. The germline CDR1 and CDR2 sequences are KGHSH and LQKENI.

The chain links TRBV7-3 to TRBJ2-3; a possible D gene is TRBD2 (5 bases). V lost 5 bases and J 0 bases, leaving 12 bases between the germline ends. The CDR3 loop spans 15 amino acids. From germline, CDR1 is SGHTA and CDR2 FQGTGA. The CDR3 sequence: CASSPSGPSTDTQYF. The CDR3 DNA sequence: TGTGCCAGCAGCCCGAGCGGCCCTAGCACAGATACGCAGTATTTT.

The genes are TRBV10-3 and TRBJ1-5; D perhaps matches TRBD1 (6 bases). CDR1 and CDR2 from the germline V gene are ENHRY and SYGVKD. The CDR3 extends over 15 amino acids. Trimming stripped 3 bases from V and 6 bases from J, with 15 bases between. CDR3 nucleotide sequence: TGTGCCATCAGTGAAGGGGGGGGTGGTGTTCAGCCCCAGCATTTT. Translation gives CAISEGGGGVQPQHF.

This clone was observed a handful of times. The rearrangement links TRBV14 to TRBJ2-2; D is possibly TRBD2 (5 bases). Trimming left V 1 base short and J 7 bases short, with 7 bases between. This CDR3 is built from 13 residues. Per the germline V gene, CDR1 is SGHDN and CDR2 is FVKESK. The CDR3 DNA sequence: TGTGCCAGCAGCCAAGTCGGGGTCGGGGAGCTGTTTTTT. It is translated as CASSQVGVGELFF.

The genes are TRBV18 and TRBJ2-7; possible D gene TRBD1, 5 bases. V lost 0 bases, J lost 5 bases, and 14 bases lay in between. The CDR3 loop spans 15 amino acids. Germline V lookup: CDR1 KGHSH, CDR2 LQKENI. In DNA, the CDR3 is TGTGCCAGCTCACCACCGTTTGCTCTAGGGGACGAGCAGTACTTC. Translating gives CASSPPFALGDEQYF.

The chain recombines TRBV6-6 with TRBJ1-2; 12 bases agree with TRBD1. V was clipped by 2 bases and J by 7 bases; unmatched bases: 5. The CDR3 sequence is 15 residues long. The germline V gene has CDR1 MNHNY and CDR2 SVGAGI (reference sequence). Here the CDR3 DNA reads TGTGCCAGCAGTTACGGGGGACAGGGGGCCAGTGGCTACACCTTC. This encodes CASSYGGQGASGYTF.

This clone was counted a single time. CDR3 sequence reads: CASSLTGTGSEAFF. In DNA, the CDR3 is TGTGCCAGCAGCCTTACCGGGACAGGGTCTGAAGCTTTCTTT. The chain has TRBV7-2 and TRBJ1-1; 9 positions agree with TRBD1. Trimming at V came to 5 bases and at J to 6 bases, leaving 7 bases not matched to a gene. Germline V gene lookup returns CDR1 SGHTA and CDR2 FQGNSA. The CDR3 has 14 amino acids.

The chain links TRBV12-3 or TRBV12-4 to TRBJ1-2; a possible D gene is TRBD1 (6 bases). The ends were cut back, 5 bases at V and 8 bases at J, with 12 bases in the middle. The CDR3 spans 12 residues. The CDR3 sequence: CASSIDRLGYTF. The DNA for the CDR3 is TGTGCCAGCAGTATTGACAGGCTCGGCTACACCTTC.

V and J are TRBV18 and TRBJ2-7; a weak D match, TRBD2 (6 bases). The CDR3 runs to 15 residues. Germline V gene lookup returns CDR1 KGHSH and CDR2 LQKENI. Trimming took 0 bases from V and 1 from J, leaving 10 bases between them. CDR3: CASSPPAGPSYEQYF. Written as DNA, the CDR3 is TGTGCCAGCTCACCACCGGCGGGACCATCCTACGAGCAGTACTTC.

The DNA for the CDR3 is TGTGCCAGCAGCACTAGCGGGGGGTACCTCGGGGAGCTGTTTTTT. Protein: CASSTSGGYLGELFF. The genes are TRBV6-6 and TRBJ2-2; 12 positions match TRBD2. Germline CDR1 and CDR2: MNHNY and SVGAGI (reference sequence). The trim removed 6 bases at V and 7 bases at J, leaving 6 bases unmatched. There are 15 residues in the CDR3.

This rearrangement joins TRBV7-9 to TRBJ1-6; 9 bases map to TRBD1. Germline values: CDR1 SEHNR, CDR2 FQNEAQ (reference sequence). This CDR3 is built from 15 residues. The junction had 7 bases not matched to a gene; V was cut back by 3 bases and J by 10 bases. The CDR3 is CASSFSGQGLSPLHF. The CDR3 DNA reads TGTGCCAGCAGCTTCTCGGGACAGGGTCTATCACCCCTCCACTTT.

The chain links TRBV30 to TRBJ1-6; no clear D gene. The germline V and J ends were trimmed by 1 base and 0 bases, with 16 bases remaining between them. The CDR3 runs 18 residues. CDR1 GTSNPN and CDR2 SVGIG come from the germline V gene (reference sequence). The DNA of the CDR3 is TGTGCCTGGAGTGACTCGGGTGCGCAGAGCTCCTATAATTCACCCCTCCACTTT. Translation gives CAWSDSGAQSSYNSPLHF. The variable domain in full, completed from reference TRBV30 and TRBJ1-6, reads SQTIHQWPATLVQPVGSPLSLECTVEGTSNPNLYWYRQAAGRGLQLLFYSVGIGQISSEVPQNLSASRPQDRQFILSSKKLLLSDSGFYLCAWSDSGAQSSYNSPLHFGNGTRLTVT.

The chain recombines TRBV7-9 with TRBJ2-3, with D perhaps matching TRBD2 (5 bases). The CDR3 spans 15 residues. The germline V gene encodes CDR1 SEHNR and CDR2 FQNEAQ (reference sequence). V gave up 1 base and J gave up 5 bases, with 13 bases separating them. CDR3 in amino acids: CASSLEPGFGDTQYF. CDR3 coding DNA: TGTGCCAGCAGCTTAGAACCGGGGTTTGGAGATACGCAGTATTTT.